The 30 T cell receptor beta chains reported below all come from one sample, sequenced in a study of T cells after yellow fever vaccination. TCRdb re-called the 5' RACE reads through MiXCR, storing one row per CDR3 protein. The data hold 610,000 or so distinct CDR3 sequences, with roughly 12% observed a single time. Sequenced material: PBMCs, taken on the day of the yellow fever booster vaccination. Receptor source: a man aged 25-40 years who received the YFV17D yellow fever vaccine.

This clonotype showed up many times. The CDR3 reads CASSLVAGGQETQYF. CDR3 coding DNA: TGTGCCAGCAGCTTAGTGGCGGGGGGCCAAGAGACCCAGTACTTC. The chain carries TRBV7-2 and TRBJ2-5; 8 bases agree with TRBD2. The ends lost 1 base at V and 1 base at J; junction bases unmatched: 2. The V gene's germline CDR1 is SGHTA and CDR2 FQGNSA. CDR3 length: 15 residues.

The J gene is TRBJ2-3, the V gene TRBV7-2; D remains ambiguous. The CDR3 length is 12 residues. The germline V and J ends were trimmed by 1 base and 10 bases, with 9 bases remaining between them. Germline V gives CDR1 SGHTA, CDR2 FQGNSA. In nucleotides, the CDR3 is TGTGCCAGCAGCTTAGAGGCGGCGGCGCAGTATTTT. Amino acid sequence: CASSLEAAAQYF.

The chain uses TRBV6-1 and TRBJ1-1; D remains unclear. V was pared by 5 bases and J by 3 bases, with 19 bases between. The germline gives CDR1 MNHNS, CDR2 SASEGT. The CDR3 totals 16 residues. CDR3 coding DNA: TGTGCCAGCAGTCCCCCGTCGCTGGGTAGCGACACTGAAGCTTTCTTT. Protein: CASSPPSLGSDTEAFF.

This clonotype was picked up a small number of times. The rearrangement joins TRBV5-1 to TRBJ2-7; D perhaps matches TRBD1 (5 bases). CDR1 and CDR2 (germline): SGHRS, YFSETQ. The CDR3 has 14 amino acids. Trimming stripped 3 bases from V and 2 bases from J, with 12 bases between. CDR3 bases: TGCGCCAGCAGCTCTGAGGACAAGACCTACGAGCAGTACTTC. Amino acids: CASSSEDKTYEQYF.

This clonotype was picked up a small number of times. The chain couples TRBV4-3 to TRBJ2-7, with 10 bases fitting TRBD1. After removal of 0 bases from V and 5 bases from J, the junction contained 7 bases not matched to a gene. The CDR3 spans 16 residues. The germline gives CDR1 LGHNA, CDR2 YSLEER. The CDR3 coding sequence is TGCGCCAGCAGCCAAGACGAGGGGACAGGGGTCGACGAGCAGTACTTC. Its translation: CASSQDEGTGVDEQYF.

Points on this clonotype: The junction departs from the called germline gene at one end, perhaps through a read error. The rearrangement joins TRBV20-1 to TRBJ2-2; maybe TRBD1 (6 bases). This CDR3 is 15 amino acids long. Germline V CDR1 and CDR2: DFQATT, SNEGSKA (reference sequence). The CDR3 bases are TGCAGTGCTGGAGATACAGGGTCCGGTACCGGGGAGCTGTTTTTT. Amino acid sequence: CSAGDTGSGTGELFF.

This clonotype was observed a handful of times. The chain joins TRBV7-6 to TRBJ2-7; 8 bases map to TRBD1. The CDR3 contains 14 residues. CDR1 is SGHVS and CDR2 is FNYEAQ in the germline V gene. V lost 5 bases and J lost 6; bases outside the gene matches: 9. The CDR3 sequence is CASSRQGSGSEQYF. CDR3 DNA sequence: TGTGCCAGCAGCCGACAGGGGTCCGGTTCCGAGCAGTACTTC.

This clonotype has just a few counts. The rearrangement links TRBV20-1 to TRBJ2-5; D is uncertain. The CDR3 loop spans 11 amino acids. Germline values: CDR1 DFQATT, CDR2 SNEGSKA (reference sequence). Between the trimmed V and J ends, which lost 0 bases and 7 bases, there was a span of 6 bases. CDR3 DNA sequence: TGCAGTGCTAGAGATTCCGGGACCCAGTACTTC. Translated: CSARDSGTQYF.

The CDR3 DNA sequence: TGCAGTGCTAGAGGCCTACAGGGGGTGGGGAATCAGCCCCAGCATTTT. It codes for CSARGLQGVGNQPQHF. The chain couples TRBV20-1 to TRBJ1-5; 8 nucleotides align to TRBD1. CDR3 size: 16 residues. J gave up 4 bases and V 1 base, and 9 bases lay outside the gene matches. Germline assignment: CDR1 DFQATT and CDR2 SNEGSKA (reference sequence).

This clonotype has more than one count but fewer than ten. V and J are TRBV5-6 and TRBJ1-6, with D possibly matching TRBD1 (6 bases). The length of the CDR3 is 15 residues. Trimming took 4 bases from V and 7 from J, leaving 15 bases between them. CDR1 is SGHDT, CDR2 YYEEEE, per germline. The CDR3, as DNA: TGTGCCAGCAGCGTCGGGACACCGTCAAATTCACCCCTCCACTTT. Its translation: CASSVGTPSNSPLHF.

This clonotype was seen only a few times. V gene TRBV20-1 combines with J gene TRBJ1-3; the match to TRBD1 covers 10 bases. V was clipped by 5 bases and J by 4 bases; unmatched bases: 5. The germline V gene has CDR1 DFQATT and CDR2 SNEGSKA (reference sequence). The CDR3 length is 14 residues. The CDR3 loop reads CSAAGTGEGNTIYF. In nucleotides, the CDR3 is TGCAGTGCTGCCGGGACAGGGGAAGGAAACACCATATATTTT.

The table lists this clonotype with a few counts. The CDR3 protein is CSARARQSPTEAFF. DNA of the CDR3: TGCAGTGCTAGAGCCCGACAAAGCCCCACTGAAGCTTTCTTT. V is TRBV20-1 and J is TRBJ1-1; D is ambiguous. With 1 base removed from V and 4 bases from J, the gap between germline ends came to 13 bases. From germline, CDR1 is DFQATT and CDR2 SNEGSKA (reference sequence). The CDR3 has 14 residues.

This clonotype appeared a few times. The chain is built from TRBV29-1 and TRBJ2-6, with D uncertain. Germline CDR1 and CDR2: SQVTM and ANQGSEA. V lost 2 bases to trimming and J lost 0 bases, with 11 bases between them. The CDR3 extends over 16 amino acids. The CDR3 loop reads CSVESFGYSGANVLTF. CDR3 nucleotides: TGCAGCGTTGAAAGCTTTGGGTACTCTGGGGCCAACGTCCTGACTTTC.

The chain links TRBV20-1 to TRBJ2-3, with 9 bases aligning to TRBD2. J lost 4 bases, V lost 0 bases, and 5 bases had no gene match. The CDR3 loop spans 15 amino acids. Germline CDR1 reads DFQATT; CDR2 reads SNEGSKA (reference sequence). CDR3 nucleotides: TGCAGTGCTAGAGATGGCGGGAGGGCCGCAGATACGCAGTATTTT. Translation gives CSARDGGRAADTQYF.

V is TRBV18 and J is TRBJ2-4; D could derive from TRBD1 or TRBD2 (5 bases each). This CDR3 spans 13 amino acids. The germline CDR1 and CDR2 sequences are KGHSH and LQKENI. Deletions cut 3 bases from V and 8 bases from J, with 11 bases between. The CDR3 DNA reads as TGTGCCAGCTCACCGGGGGTGATGTACATTCAGTACTTC. Its translation: CASSPGVMYIQYF.

This clonotype was seen only a few times. V and J are TRBV20-1 and TRBJ2-7; D gene uncertain. CDR1 and CDR2 (germline): DFQATT, SNEGSKA (reference sequence). Between the trimmed V and J ends, which lost 7 bases and 5 bases, there was a span of 9 bases. There are 10 residues in the CDR3. In DNA, the CDR3 is TGCAGTGTATCCAAACACGAGCAGTACTTC. The encoded protein is CSVSKHEQYF.

J is TRBJ2-1 and V is TRBV20-1; no clear D. The CDR3 has 13 amino acids. Germline V gene sequence: CDR1 DFQATT, CDR2 SNEGSKA (reference sequence). Trimming took 6 bases from V and 8 from J, leaving 17 bases between them. Written as DNA, the CDR3 is TGCAGTGCCCCGACGGTGGCGGCTGATGAGCAGTTCTTC. Translated: CSAPTVAADEQFF.

This clonotype was detected a few times. This chain connects TRBV3-1 to TRBJ2-1; 14 positions agree with TRBD2. The V segment lost 3 bases and the J segment 6 bases; nucleotides outside the gene matches: 7. Per germline, CDR1 LGHDT and CDR2 YNNKEL (reference sequence). This CDR3 contains 17 residues. The CDR3 here is CASSHTGTSGRSNEQFF. The CDR3 DNA reads as TGTGCCAGCAGCCATACCGGGACTAGCGGGAGATCCAATGAGCAGTTCTTC.

The CDR3 here is CASSRDPTRNEQFF. The DNA of the CDR3 is TGTGCCAGCAGCCGAGACCCCACTAGGAATGAGCAGTTCTTC. The chain employs TRBV7-2 and TRBJ2-1, with a tentative D call TRBD2 (5 bases). There are 14 residues in the CDR3. Trimming stripped 5 bases from V and 7 bases from J, with 15 bases between. CDR1 is SGHTA, CDR2 FQGNSA, per germline.

There are a few counts of this clonotype. The rearrangement uses TRBV19 and TRBJ1-4; D is perhaps TRBD1 (5 bases). The CDR3 spans 14 residues. In germline, CDR1 is LNHDA, CDR2 SQIVND (reference sequence). The germline V and J ends were trimmed by 3 bases and 7 bases, with 12 bases remaining between them. CDR3 protein: CASSILSGGEKLFF. DNA for the CDR3: TGTGCCAGTAGTATTCTCTCCGGGGGTGAAAAACTGTTTTTT.

Only a few counts were recorded for this clonotype. V usage is TRBV19 and J usage is TRBJ2-1; the match to TRBD2 covers 16 bases. CDR3 length equals 17 residues. Losses at the gene ends were 6 bases for V and 4 bases for J; bases not matched to a gene: 6. Germline V gives CDR1 LNHDA, CDR2 SQIVND (reference sequence). DNA for the CDR3: TGTGCCAGTAGAACTTCGGGACTAGCGGGAGGGTACAATGAGCAGTTCTTC. Encoded protein: CASRTSGLAGGYNEQFF.

This clonotype came up many times. The J gene is TRBJ2-7, the V gene TRBV4-3; TRBD1 aligns across 9 bases. CDR1 and CDR2 (germline): LGHNA, YSLEER. V lost 4 bases and J lost 2; bases outside the gene matches: 6. This CDR3 contains 15 residues. CDR3 nucleotides: TGCGCCAGCAGCCTTGCCGGGACAGGGCCCTACGAGCAGTACTTC. It yields the protein CASSLAGTGPYEQYF.

This clonotype was picked up a small number of times. The V and J genes are TRBV27 and TRBJ2-7; D is perhaps TRBD1 (5 bases). V was shortened by 6 bases and J by 4 bases, with 13 bases between the two germline ends. This CDR3 contains 13 residues. The germline V gene encodes CDR1 MNHEY and CDR2 SMNVEV (reference sequence). CDR3 sequence: CASRDTLEYEQYF. CDR3 nucleotides: TGTGCCAGCAGGGACACCCTCGAGTACGAGCAGTACTTC.

The V and J genes are TRBV27 and TRBJ2-2; no clear D gene. The V gene lost 6 bases and the J gene lost 6 bases, with 8 bases spanning the gap. Per germline, CDR1 MNHEY and CDR2 SMNVEV (reference sequence). CDR3 length equals 12 residues. The CDR3 sequence: CASRVGSGELFF. CDR3 coding DNA: TGTGCCAGCAGGGTAGGGTCCGGGGAGCTGTTTTTT.

This clonotype was seen only a few times. V gene TRBV11-3 combines with J gene TRBJ2-1; weak D call: TRBD2 (6 bases). Germline V lookup: CDR1 SGHNT, CDR2 YENEEA. The CDR3 sequence is 15 residues long. Trimming removed 5 bases at V and 0 bases at J, with 11 bases between. DNA for the CDR3: TGTGCCAGCAGCCAGTGGGGGGACTCCTACAATGAGCAGTTCTTC. The encoded protein is CASSQWGDSYNEQFF.

There are many counts of this clonotype. The V call is TRBV4-3, the J call TRBJ2-5, with D unresolved. The CDR3 loop spans 15 amino acids. V was cut by 1 base and J by 3 bases, with 12 bases left in between. The germline CDR1 and CDR2 sequences are LGHNA and YSLEER. This chain's CDR3 is CASSQAATEEETQYF. For the CDR3, the DNA is TGCGCCAGCAGCCAAGCGGCTACAGAAGAAGAGACCCAGTACTTC.

The rearrangement joins TRBV24-1 to TRBJ2-7; TRBD1 aligns across 11 bases. The length of the CDR3 is 15 residues. Germline values: CDR1 KGHDR, CDR2 SFDVKD. J lost 5 bases, V lost 4 bases, and 6 bases had no gene match. Here the CDR3 reads CATSDPDRGLNEQYF. The CDR3 DNA reads as TGTGCCACCAGTGACCCGGACAGGGGGCTCAACGAGCAGTACTTC.

This clonotype has more than one count but fewer than ten. This rearrangement joins TRBV19 to TRBJ2-4, with TRBD2 identical over 8 bases. This CDR3 has 16 amino acids. Germline CDR1 LNHDA, CDR2 SQIVND (reference sequence). Trimming at V came to 6 bases and at J to 9 bases, leaving 16 bases not matched to a gene. In DNA form, the CDR3 reads TGTGCCAGTAGCAACCCTCTCGGAGCGGGAGTAAGCATTCAGTACTTC. Protein: CASSNPLGAGVSIQYF.

This chain connects TRBV25-1 to TRBJ1-1; D is unresolved. Trimming stripped 9 bases from V and 7 bases from J, with 15 bases between. This CDR3 contains 12 residues. The germline CDR1 and CDR2 sequences are MGHDK and SYGVNS. CDR3 DNA sequence: TGTGCCAGTCAATCCCGGGTCGATGAAGCTTTCTTT. Translated: CASQSRVDEAFF.

CDR3 coding DNA: TGTGCCAGCAGCACCTCGGGCGCTGAAGCTTTCTTT. Protein sequence: CASSTSGAEAFF. V gene TRBV3-1 combines with J gene TRBJ1-1; no clear D gene. Trimming removed 5 bases from V and 6 bases from J, with 10 bases in between. The CDR3 length is 12 residues. Germline CDR1 and CDR2: LGHDT and YNNKEL (reference sequence).